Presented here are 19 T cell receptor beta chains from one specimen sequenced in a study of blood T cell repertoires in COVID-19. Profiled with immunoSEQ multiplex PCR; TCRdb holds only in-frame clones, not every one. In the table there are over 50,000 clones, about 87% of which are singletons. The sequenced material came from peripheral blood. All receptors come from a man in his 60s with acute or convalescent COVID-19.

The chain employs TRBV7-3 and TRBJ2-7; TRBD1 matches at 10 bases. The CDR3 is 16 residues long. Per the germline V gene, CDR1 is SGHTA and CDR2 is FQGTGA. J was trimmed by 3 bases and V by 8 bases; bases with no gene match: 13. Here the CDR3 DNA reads TGTGCCAGCCCGACGACAGGGGGCTTTCGAGTCTACGAGCAGTACTTC. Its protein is CASPTTGGFRVYEQYF.

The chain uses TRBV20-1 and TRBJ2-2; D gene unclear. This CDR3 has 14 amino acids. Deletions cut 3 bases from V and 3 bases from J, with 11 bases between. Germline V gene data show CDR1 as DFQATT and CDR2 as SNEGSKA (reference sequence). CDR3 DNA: TGCAGTGCTAGTCACAGCAGTCACACCGGGGAGCTGTTTTTT. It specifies CSASHSSHTGELFF.

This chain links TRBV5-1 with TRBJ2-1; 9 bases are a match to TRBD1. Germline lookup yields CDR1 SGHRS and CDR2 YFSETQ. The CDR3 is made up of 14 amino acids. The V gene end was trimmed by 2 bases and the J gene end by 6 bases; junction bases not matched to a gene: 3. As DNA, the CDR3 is TGCGCCAGCAGCTTCGGACAGGGGACCAATGAGCAGTTCTTC. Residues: CASSFGQGTNEQFF.

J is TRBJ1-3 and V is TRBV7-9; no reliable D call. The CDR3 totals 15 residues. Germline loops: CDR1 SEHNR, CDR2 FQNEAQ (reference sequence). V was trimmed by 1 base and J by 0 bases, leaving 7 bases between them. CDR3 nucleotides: TGTGCCAGCAGCTTAGGCAGCGACTCTGGAAACACCATATATTTT. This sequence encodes CASSLGSDSGNTIYF.

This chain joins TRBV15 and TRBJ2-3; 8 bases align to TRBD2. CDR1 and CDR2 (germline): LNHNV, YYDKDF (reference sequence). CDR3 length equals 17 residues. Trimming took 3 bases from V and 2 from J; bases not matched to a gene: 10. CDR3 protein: CATSRVTGGGLTDTQYF. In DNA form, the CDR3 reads TGTGCCACCAGCAGGGTGACGGGCGGGGGGCTCACAGATACGCAGTATTTT. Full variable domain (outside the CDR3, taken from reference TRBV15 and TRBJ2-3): DAMVIQNPRYQVTQFGKPVTLSCSQTLNHNVMYWYQQKSSQAPKLLFHYYDKDFNNEADTPDNFQSRRPNTSFCFLDIRSPGLGDTAMYLCATSRVTGGGLTDTQYFGPGTRLTVL.

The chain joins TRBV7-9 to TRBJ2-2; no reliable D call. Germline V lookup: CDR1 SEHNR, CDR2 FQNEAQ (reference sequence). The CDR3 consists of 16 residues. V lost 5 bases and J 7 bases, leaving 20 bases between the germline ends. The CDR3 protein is CASSPRSGPSNGELFF. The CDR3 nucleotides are TGTGCCAGCAGCCCACGTTCTGGGCCTTCCAACGGGGAGCTGTTTTTT.

Here the CDR3 reads CASSLDGTIHQPQHF. Written as DNA, the CDR3 is TGTGCCAGCAGCTTAGATGGGACAATTCATCAGCCCCAGCATTTT. The rearrangement joins TRBV7-2 to TRBJ1-5, with TRBD1 as a possible D gene (6 bases). Trimming shortened V by 1 base and J by 5 bases, and 12 bases separated the two germline ends. This CDR3 contains 15 residues. Germline V gene lookup returns CDR1 SGHTA and CDR2 FQGNSA.

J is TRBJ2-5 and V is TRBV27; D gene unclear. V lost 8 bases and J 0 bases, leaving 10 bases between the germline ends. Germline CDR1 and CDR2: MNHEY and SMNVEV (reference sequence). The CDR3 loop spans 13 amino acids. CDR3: CASALQYQETQYF. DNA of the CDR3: TGTGCCAGCGCTCTTCAGTACCAAGAGACCCAGTACTTC.

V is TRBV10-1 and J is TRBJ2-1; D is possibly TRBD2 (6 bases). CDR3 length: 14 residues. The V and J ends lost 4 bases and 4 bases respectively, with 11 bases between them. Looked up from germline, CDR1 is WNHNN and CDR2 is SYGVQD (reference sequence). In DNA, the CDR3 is TGCGCCAGCAGTGTGACGGCGGGATACAATGAGCAGTTCTTC. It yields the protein CASSVTAGYNEQFF.

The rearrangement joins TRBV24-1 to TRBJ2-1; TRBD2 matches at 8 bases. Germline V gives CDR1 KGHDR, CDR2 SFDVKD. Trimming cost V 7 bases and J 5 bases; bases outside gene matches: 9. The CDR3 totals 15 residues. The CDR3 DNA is TGTGCCACCAGCGCTTCGGGGGGGCTAGACAATGAGCAGTTCTTC. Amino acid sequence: CATSASGGLDNEQFF.

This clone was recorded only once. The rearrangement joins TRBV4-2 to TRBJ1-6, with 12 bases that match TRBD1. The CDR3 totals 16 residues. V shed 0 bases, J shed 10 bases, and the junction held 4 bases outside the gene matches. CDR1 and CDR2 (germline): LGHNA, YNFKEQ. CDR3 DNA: TGTGCCAGCAGCCAAGATTGGGGACAGGGGGCCTCACCCCTCCACTTT. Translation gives CASSQDWGQGASPLHF.

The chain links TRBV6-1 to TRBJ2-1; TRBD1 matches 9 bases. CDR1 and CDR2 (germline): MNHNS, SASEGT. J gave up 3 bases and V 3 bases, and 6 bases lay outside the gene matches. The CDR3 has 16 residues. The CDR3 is CASSDGTGKRYNEQFF. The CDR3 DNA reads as TGTGCCAGCAGTGATGGGACAGGGAAACGCTACAATGAGCAGTTCTTC.

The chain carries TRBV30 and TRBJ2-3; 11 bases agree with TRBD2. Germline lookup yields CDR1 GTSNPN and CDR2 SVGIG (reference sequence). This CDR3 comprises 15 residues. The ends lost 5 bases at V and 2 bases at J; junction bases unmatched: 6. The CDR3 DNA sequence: TGTGCCTGGGACAGTAGCGGGGGGGCCACAGATACGCAGTATTTT. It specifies CAWDSSGGATDTQYF.

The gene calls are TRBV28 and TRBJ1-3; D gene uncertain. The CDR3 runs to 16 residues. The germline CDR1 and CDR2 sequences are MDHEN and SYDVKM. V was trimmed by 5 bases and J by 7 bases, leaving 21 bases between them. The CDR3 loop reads CASSVGIKERLNTIYF. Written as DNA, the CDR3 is TGTGCCAGCAGTGTAGGAATTAAGGAGCGTTTGAACACCATATATTTT.

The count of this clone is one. The CDR3 loop reads CASSEPGSGNTIYF. CDR3 DNA: TGTGCCAGCAGTGAACCCGGGAGTGGAAACACCATATATTTT. The rearrangement uses TRBV6-1 and TRBJ1-3; D remains unclear. The CDR3 has 14 residues. Trimming shortened V by 2 bases and J by 3 bases, and 8 bases separated the two germline ends. Germline loops: CDR1 MNHNS, CDR2 SASEGT.

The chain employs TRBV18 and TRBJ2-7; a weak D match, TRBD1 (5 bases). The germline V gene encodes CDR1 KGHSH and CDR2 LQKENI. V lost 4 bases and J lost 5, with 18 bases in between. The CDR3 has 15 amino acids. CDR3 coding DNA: TGTGCCAGCTCACGCAGCGACAGAAAGGTGAACGAGCAGTACTTC. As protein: CASSRSDRKVNEQYF. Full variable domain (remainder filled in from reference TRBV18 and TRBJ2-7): NAGVMQNPRHLVRRRGQEARLRCSPMKGHSHVYWYRQLPEEGLKFMVYLQKENIIDESGMPKERFSAEFPKEGPSILRIQQVVRGDSAAYFCASSRSDRKVNEQYFGPGTRLTVT.

The CDR3 DNA sequence: TGTGCCAGCAGCCAATTAGGGACAGGGAAAGGTGGCTACACCTTC. It translates to CASSQLGTGKGGYTF. V is TRBV3-1 (or the pseudogene TRBV3-2) and J is TRBJ1-2; 9 bases are shared with TRBD1. V gave up 2 bases and J gave up 7 bases; unmatched junction bases: 8. CDR3 size: 15 residues. Germline V gene sequence: CDR1 LGHDT, CDR2 YNNKEL (reference sequence).

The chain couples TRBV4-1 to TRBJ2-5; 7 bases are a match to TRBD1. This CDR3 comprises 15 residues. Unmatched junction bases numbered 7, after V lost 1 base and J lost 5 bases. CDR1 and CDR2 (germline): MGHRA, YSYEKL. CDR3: CASSQVLTGDETQYF. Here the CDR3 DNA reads TGCGCCAGCAGCCAAGTGTTAACAGGGGATGAGACCCAGTACTTC.

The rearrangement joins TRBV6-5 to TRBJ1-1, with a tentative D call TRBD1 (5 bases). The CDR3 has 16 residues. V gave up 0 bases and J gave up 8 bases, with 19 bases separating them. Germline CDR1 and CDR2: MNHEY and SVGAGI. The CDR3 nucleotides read TGTGCCAGCAGTTACTCTAGCATCCTAGGGAGGGGAGAAGCTTTCTTT. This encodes CASSYSSILGRGEAFF.